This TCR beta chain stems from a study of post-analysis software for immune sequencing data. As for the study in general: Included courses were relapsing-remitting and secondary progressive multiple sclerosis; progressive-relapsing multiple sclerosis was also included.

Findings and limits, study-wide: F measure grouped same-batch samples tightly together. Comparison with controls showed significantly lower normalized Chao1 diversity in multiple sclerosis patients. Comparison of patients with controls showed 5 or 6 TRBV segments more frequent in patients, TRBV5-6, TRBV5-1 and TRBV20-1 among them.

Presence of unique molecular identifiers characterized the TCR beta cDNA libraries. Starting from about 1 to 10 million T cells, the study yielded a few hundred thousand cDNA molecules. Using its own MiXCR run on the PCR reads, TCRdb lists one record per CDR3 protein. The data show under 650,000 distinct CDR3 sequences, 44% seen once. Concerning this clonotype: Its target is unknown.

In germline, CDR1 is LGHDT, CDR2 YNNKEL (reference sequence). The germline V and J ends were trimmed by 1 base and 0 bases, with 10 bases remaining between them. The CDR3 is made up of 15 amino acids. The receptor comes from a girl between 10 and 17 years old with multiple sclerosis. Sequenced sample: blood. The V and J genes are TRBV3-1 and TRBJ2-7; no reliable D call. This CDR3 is CASSQGATSSYEQYF. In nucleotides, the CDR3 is TGTGCCAGCAGCCAAGGGGCGACAAGCTCCTACGAGCAGTACTTC.